This record looks at one TCR beta chain sequence and its context. Its specificity is unknown. TCRdb's table, derived via immunoSEQ multiplex PCR, lists solely in-frame clones and lacks some. The sample gives 68,000 or so clones, roughly 84% of which show up once; almost 1.5% is in the top ten. These data come from a study of OX40 agonist ivuxolimab in advanced cancers. Study results and limitations: Expanded clones belonging to CD8+ T cells outnumbered, on average, those of CD4+.

V was pared by 6 bases and J by 8 bases, with 8 bases of the junction left unmatched. This CDR3 region has 16 residues. Germline CDR1 and CDR2: MRHNA and SNTAGT. Here the sequenced sample was CD4+ or CD8+ T cells sorted from blood, taken in a trial of the OX40 agonist ivuxolimab. The sequence was obtained from an adult with an advanced solid tumor such as melanoma, head and neck, liver or kidney cancer. This rearrangement joins TRBV6-4 to TRBJ2-2, with TRBD2 identical over 14 bases. CDR3 nucleotide sequence: TGTGCCAGCAGCGGACTAGCGGGGGGACGGGAAGGGGAGCTGTTTTTT. Protein: CASSGLAGGREGELFF.